Below are 17 T cell receptor beta chains sequenced from a single sample in a study of blood T cell repertoires in COVID-19. Assay: immunoSEQ multiplex PCR; the TCRdb copy retains only in-frame clones and omits some. This sample carries fewer than 300,000 clones, roughly nine tenths of them seen once, and the ten largest clones take roughly 4%. Material: peripheral blood. The receptors stem from a man between 60 and 75 years old who had recovered from COVID-19.

The chain has TRBV2 and TRBJ1-5; the match to TRBD1 covers 10 bases. This CDR3 comprises 15 residues. Germline V lookup: CDR1 SNHLY, CDR2 FYNNEI. The V segment lost 5 bases and the J segment 1 base; nucleotides outside the gene matches: 2. CDR3 nucleotide sequence: TGTGCCAGCAGTCGACAGGGGGCGAGCAATCAGCCCCAGCATTTT. It yields the protein CASSRQGASNQPQHF.

The chain couples TRBV7-6 to TRBJ2-2; perhaps TRBD1 as D (5 bases). Trimming left V 5 bases short and J 5 bases short, with 18 bases between. This CDR3 comprises 16 residues. CDR1 is SGHVS, CDR2 FNYEAQ, per germline. The CDR3 loop is CASSADSSPWTGELFF. CDR3 in DNA: TGTGCCAGCAGCGCCGACAGTAGCCCTTGGACCGGGGAGCTGTTTTTT.

The rearrangement joins TRBV5-6 to TRBJ2-5; maybe TRBD2 (5 bases). The length of the CDR3 is 15 residues. The V gene lost 2 bases and the J gene lost 7 bases, with 18 bases spanning the gap. The germline CDR1 and CDR2 sequences are SGHDT and YYEEEE. CDR3 nucleotides: TGTGCCAGCAGCTTCGCCATCAGCGGCATGGCGACCCAGTACTTC. Its protein product is CASSFAISGMATQYF.

This sequence joins TRBV7-3 and TRBJ2-4; no definite D call. Germline CDR1 reads SGHTA; CDR2 reads FQGTGA. The CDR3 is made up of 13 amino acids. Trimming shortened V by 5 bases and J by 7 bases, and 12 bases separated the two germline ends. The CDR3 reads CASSPMVGNIQYF. The CDR3 DNA reads TGTGCCAGCAGCCCAATGGTCGGGAACATTCAGTACTTC.

The V gene is TRBV30, the J gene TRBJ1-2, with D possibly TRBD1 on 5 matching bases. Per germline, CDR1 GTSNPN and CDR2 SVGIG (reference sequence). The CDR3 has 15 residues. With 0 bases removed from V and 5 bases from J, the gap between germline ends came to 16 bases. CDR3 coding DNA: TGTGCCTGGAGTGTAATTAAGGCACAGGCATATGGCTACACCTTC. This codes for CAWSVIKAQAYGYTF.

The chain joins TRBV30 to TRBJ1-5; 9 bases are shared with TRBD1. Looked up from germline, CDR1 is GTSNPN and CDR2 is SVGIG (reference sequence). The junction had 11 bases not matched to a gene; V was cut back by 0 bases and J by 2 bases. The CDR3 consists of 18 residues. The CDR3 here is CAWSVKDRGNFGNQPQHF. The CDR3 DNA is TGTGCCTGGAGTGTAAAAGACAGGGGGAACTTCGGCAATCAGCCCCAGCATTTT.

The chain recombines TRBV11-2 with TRBJ1-1; 9 bases match TRBD1. The CDR3 sequence is 17 residues long. Per germline, CDR1 SGHAT and CDR2 FQNNGV. J was trimmed by 3 bases and V by 0 bases; bases with no gene match: 8. The CDR3 spells CASSLDGQGRRDTEAFF. The DNA for the CDR3 is TGTGCCAGCAGCTTAGATGGACAGGGGCGCCGGGACACTGAAGCTTTCTTT.

The rearrangement uses TRBV6-1 and TRBJ2-1; TRBD2 matches at 12 bases. Germline CDR1 is MNHNS and CDR2 is SASEGT. The CDR3 consists of 18 residues. After removal of 2 bases from V and 0 bases from J, the junction contained 5 bases not matched to a gene. CDR3 sequence reads: CASSERGLAGSSYNEQFF. CDR3 sequence (DNA): TGTGCCAGCAGTGAAAGGGGACTAGCGGGCTCCTCCTACAATGAGCAGTTCTTC.

The chain couples TRBV4-1 to TRBJ1-1; TRBD1 agrees at 9 bases. The CDR3 is 15 amino acids. Per the germline V gene, CDR1 is MGHRA and CDR2 is YSYEKL. J was trimmed by 5 bases and V by 3 bases; bases with no gene match: 7. In DNA, the CDR3 is TGCGCCAGCAGCCAGGAACAGGGGGCGGCAACTGAAGCTTTCTTT. As protein: CASSQEQGAATEAFF.

This chain uses TRBV14 with TRBJ1-2, with a possible D match to TRBD1 (6 bases). Looked up from germline, CDR1 is SGHDN and CDR2 is FVKESK. CDR3 size: 14 residues. Trimming cost V 2 bases and J 4 bases, with 11 bases left between them. CDR3 in amino acids: CASSQLDSSYGYTF. For the CDR3, the DNA is TGTGCCAGCAGCCAACTGGACAGCTCCTATGGCTACACCTTC.

V is TRBV4-1 and J is TRBJ2-5; 10 positions agree with TRBD2. The CDR3 is made up of 14 amino acids. Germline V gene lookup returns CDR1 MGHRA and CDR2 YSYEKL. J gave up 5 bases and V 0 bases, and 0 bases lay outside the gene matches. The CDR3: CASSQEGLAETQYF. The DNA for the CDR3 is TGCGCCAGCAGCCAAGAGGGACTAGCGGAGACCCAGTACTTC.

The rearrangement joins TRBV30 to TRBJ1-2; D call uncertain. Looked up from germline, CDR1 is GTSNPN and CDR2 is SVGIG (reference sequence). V lost 0 bases and J lost 8, with 16 bases in between. CDR3 size: 14 residues. In DNA form, the CDR3 reads TGTGCCTGGAGTGTACTCCCCTCCGGAGGAGGCTACACCTTC. Translated: CAWSVLPSGGGYTF.

In this sample, this clone turned up many times. The chain combines TRBV6-5 with TRBJ1-1; 9 positions agree with TRBD1. V gave up 7 bases and J gave up 6 bases; unmatched junction bases: 9. Germline-derived CDR1 and CDR2 are MNHEY and SVGAGI. The CDR3 is made up of 14 amino acids. The CDR3 is CASKGQGHLAEAFF. DNA for the CDR3: TGTGCCAGCAAAGGACAGGGGCATCTGGCTGAAGCTTTCTTT.

The V call is TRBV15, the J call TRBJ2-3; D call uncertain. CDR1 and CDR2 from the germline V gene are LNHNV and YYDKDF (reference sequence). This CDR3 has 16 residues. V was pared by 5 bases and J by 0 bases, with 15 bases between. DNA of the CDR3: TGTGCCACCAGCGGCCAACCCGGGTCTAGCACAGATACGCAGTATTTT. Translated: CATSGQPGSSTDTQYF.

The chain is built from TRBV6-2 or TRBV6-3 and TRBJ1-5; TRBD1 matches 11 bases. Germline-derived CDR1 and CDR2 are MNHEY and SVGEGT. The junction had 5 bases not matched to a gene; V was cut back by 2 bases and J by 2 bases. CDR3 length: 17 residues. The CDR3 sequence is CASSYTGQGAGNQPQHF. CDR3 DNA sequence: TGTGCCAGCAGTTACACCGGACAGGGGGCGGGCAATCAGCCCCAGCATTTT.

The CDR3 DNA reads as TGTGCCAGCAGCAGGGGGGGTCCAGCCAAAAACATTCAGTACTTC. As protein: CASSRGGPAKNIQYF. V usage is TRBV21-1 and J usage is TRBJ2-4; TRBD2, the D gene given by the table, was not confirmed from the DNA. TRBV21-1 corresponds to a pseudogene. CDR3 length equals 15 residues.

This CDR3 is CASSETGGSIYYGYTF. The DNA of the CDR3 is TGTGCCAGCAGTGAGACAGGGGGCTCAATTTATTATGGCTACACCTTC. The rearrangement links TRBV2 to TRBJ1-2; 10 bases line up with TRBD1. Germline-derived CDR1 and CDR2 are SNHLY and FYNNEI. This CDR3 region has 16 residues. Trimming at V came to 3 bases and at J to 5 bases, leaving 9 bases not matched to a gene.